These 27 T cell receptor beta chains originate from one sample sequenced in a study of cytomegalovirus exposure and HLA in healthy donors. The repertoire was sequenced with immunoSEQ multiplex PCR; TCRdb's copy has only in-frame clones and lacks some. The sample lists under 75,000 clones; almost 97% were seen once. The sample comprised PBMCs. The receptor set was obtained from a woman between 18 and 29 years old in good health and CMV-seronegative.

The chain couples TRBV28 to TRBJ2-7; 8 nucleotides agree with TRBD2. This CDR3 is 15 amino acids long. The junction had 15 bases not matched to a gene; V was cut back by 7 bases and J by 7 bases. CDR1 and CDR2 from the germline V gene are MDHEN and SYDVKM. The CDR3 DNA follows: TGTGCCAGCACCCTCCGGCTAGCGGGCTCGGGAGAGCAGTACTTC. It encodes CASTLRLAGSGEQYF. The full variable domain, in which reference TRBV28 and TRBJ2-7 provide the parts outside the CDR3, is DVKVTQSSRYLVKRTGEKVFLECVQDMDHENMFWYRQDPGLGLRLIYFSYDVKMKEKGDIPEGYSVSREKKERFSLILESASTNQTSMYLCASTLRLAGSGEQYFGPGTRLTVT.

The CDR3 region has the DNA TGTGCCGAACGCCCCCGGGACAGCCTCTCAAACTATGGCTACACCTTC. Translation gives CAERPRDSLSNYGYTF. The chain recombines TRBV2 with TRBJ1-2; the match to TRBD1 covers 7 bases. J gave up 2 bases and V 11 bases, and 17 bases lay outside the gene matches. Germline lookup yields CDR1 SNHLY and CDR2 FYNNEI. The CDR3 spans 16 residues.

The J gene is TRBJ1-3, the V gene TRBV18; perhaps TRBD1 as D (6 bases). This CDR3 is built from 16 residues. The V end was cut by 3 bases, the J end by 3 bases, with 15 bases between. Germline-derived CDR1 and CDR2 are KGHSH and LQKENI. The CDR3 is CASSPDSVFGGNTIYF. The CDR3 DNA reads TGTGCCAGCTCACCGGACAGCGTCTTCGGTGGAAACACCATATATTTT. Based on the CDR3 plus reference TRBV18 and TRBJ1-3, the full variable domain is NAGVMQNPRHLVRRRGQEARLRCSPMKGHSHVYWYRQLPEEGLKFMVYLQKENIIDESGMPKERFSAEFPKEGPSILRIQQVVRGDSAAYFCASSPDSVFGGNTIYFGEGSWLTVV.

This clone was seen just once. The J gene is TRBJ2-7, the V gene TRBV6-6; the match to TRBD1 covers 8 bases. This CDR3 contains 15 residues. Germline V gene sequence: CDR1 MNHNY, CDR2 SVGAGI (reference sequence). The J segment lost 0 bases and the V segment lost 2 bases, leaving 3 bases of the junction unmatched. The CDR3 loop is CASSYRTGTSYEQYF. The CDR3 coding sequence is TGTGCCAGCAGTTACCGGACAGGGACCTCCTACGAGCAGTACTTC.

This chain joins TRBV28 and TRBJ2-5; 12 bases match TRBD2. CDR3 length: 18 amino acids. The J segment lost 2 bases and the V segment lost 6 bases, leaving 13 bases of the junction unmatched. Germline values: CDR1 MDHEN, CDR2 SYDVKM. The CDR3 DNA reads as TGTGCCAGCAGCCACGAGCGGCGGCTAGCGGGGGGGCAAGAGACCCAGTACTTC. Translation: CASSHERRLAGGQETQYF.

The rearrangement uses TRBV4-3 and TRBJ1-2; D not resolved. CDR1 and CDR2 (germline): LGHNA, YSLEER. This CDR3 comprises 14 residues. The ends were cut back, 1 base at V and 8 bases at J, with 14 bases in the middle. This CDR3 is CASSQGRAGEGYTF. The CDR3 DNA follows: TGCGCCAGCAGCCAAGGGCGGGCAGGAGAGGGCTACACCTTC.

CDR3 loop: CASSRLWGPYEQYF. CDR3 in DNA: TGTGCCAGTAGCAGGCTCTGGGGGCCTTACGAGCAGTACTTC. This chain uses TRBV19 with TRBJ2-7, with D perhaps matching TRBD1 (6 bases). Trimming removed 6 bases at V and 4 bases at J, with 16 bases between. This CDR3 is built from 14 residues. Germline lookup yields CDR1 LNHDA and CDR2 SQIVND (reference sequence).

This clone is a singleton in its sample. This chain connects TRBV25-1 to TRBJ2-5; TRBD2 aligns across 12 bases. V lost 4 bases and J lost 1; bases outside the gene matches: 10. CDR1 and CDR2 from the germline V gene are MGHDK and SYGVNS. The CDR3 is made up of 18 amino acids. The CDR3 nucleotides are TGTGCCAGCAGTGCGACCCCCTCTAGCGGGGGGGCCCAAGAGACCCAGTACTTC. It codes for CASSATPSSGGAQETQYF.

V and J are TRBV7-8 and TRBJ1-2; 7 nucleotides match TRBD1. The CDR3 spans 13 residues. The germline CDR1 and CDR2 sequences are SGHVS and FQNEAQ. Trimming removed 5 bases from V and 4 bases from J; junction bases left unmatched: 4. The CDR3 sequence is CASSPGTVYGYTF. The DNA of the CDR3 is TGTGCCAGCAGCCCAGGGACAGTCTATGGCTACACCTTC.

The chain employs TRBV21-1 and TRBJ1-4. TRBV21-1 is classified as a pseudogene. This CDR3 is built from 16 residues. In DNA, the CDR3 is TGTGCCAGCAGCTCCCGGGGGGGAAGAACTAATGAAAAACTGTTTTTT. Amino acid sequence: CASSSRGGRTNEKLFF.

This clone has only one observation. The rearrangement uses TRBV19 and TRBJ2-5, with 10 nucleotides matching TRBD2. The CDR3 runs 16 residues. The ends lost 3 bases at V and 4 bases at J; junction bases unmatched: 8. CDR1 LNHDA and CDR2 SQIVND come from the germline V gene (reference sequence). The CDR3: CASSIFLAGEGETQYF. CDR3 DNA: TGTGCCAGTAGTATTTTCCTAGCGGGAGAGGGAGAGACCCAGTACTTC.

Here the CDR3 DNA reads TGTGCCAGCAGTTTTTGGCGGCATTCGGGGGACCCCACAGATACGCAGTATTTT. As protein: CASSFWRHSGDPTDTQYF. The chain links TRBV27 to TRBJ2-3; tentatively, D is TRBD2 (6 bases). Germline CDR1 and CDR2: MNHEY and SMNVEV (reference sequence). CDR3 length: 18 residues. Trimming pared 3 bases from V and 2 bases from J, leaving 21 bases between.

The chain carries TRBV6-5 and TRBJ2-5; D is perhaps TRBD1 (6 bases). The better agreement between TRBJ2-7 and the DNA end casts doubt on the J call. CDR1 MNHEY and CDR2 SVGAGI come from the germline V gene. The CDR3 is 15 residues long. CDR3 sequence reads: CASSYSPGASYEQYF. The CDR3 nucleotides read TGTGCCAGCAGTTACTCGCCAGGGGCGTCCTACGAGCAGTACTTC.

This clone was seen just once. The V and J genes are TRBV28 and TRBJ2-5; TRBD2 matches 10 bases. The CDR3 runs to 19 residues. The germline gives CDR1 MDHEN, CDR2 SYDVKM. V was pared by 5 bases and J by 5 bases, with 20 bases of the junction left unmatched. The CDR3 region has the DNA TGTGCCAGCAGTCCCGTTTGGCCTAGCGGGAGCGGGATTGGGGAGACCCAGTACTTC. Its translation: CASSPVWPSGSGIGETQYF.

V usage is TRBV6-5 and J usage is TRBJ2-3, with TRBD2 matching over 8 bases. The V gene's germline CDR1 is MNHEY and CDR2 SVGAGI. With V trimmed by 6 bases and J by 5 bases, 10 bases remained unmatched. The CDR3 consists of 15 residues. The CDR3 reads CASSSRGGGVDTQYF. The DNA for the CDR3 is TGTGCCAGCAGCTCCCGGGGGGGCGGGGTAGATACGCAGTATTTT.

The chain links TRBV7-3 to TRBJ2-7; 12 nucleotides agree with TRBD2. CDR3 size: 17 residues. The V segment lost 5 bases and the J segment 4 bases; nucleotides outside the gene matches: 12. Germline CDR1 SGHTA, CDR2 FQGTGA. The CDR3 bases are TGTGCCAGCAGCATCTACTCTAGCGGGGGGGCTTCGTACGAGCAGTACTTC. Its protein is CASSIYSSGGASYEQYF.

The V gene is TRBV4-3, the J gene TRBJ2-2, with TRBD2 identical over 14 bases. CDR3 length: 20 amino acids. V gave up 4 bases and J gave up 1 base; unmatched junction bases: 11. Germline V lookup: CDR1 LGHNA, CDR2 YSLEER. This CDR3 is CASSPPGTSGGDMNTGELFF. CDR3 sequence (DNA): TGCGCCAGCAGCCCACCCGGGACTAGCGGGGGTGATATGAACACCGGGGAGCTGTTTTTT.

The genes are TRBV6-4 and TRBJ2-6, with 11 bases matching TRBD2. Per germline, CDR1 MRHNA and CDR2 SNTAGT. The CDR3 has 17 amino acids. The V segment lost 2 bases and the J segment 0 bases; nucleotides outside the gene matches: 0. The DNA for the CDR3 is TGTGCCAGCAGTGACGGGACTAGCGGCTCTGGGGCCAACGTCCTGACTTTC. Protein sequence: CASSDGTSGSGANVLTF.

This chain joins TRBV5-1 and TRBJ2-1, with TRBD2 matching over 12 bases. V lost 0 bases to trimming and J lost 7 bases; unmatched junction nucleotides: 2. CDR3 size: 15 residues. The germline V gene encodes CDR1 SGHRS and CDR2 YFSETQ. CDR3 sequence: CASSLGTSGENEQFF. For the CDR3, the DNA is TGCGCCAGCAGCTTGGGGACTAGCGGGGAAAATGAGCAGTTCTTC.

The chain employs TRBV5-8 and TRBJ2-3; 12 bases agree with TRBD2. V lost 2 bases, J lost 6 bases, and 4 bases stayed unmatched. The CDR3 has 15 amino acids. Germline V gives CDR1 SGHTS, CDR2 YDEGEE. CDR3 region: CASSFGLAGGDTQYF. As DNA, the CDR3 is TGTGCCAGCAGCTTTGGTCTAGCGGGAGGGGATACGCAGTATTTT.

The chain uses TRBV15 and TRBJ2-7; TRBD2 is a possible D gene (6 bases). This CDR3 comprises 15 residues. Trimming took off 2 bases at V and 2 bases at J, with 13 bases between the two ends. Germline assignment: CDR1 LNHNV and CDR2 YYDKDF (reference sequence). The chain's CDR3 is CATSRTGTGTYEQYF. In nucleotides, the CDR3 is TGTGCCACCAGCAGAACCGGGACTGGAACCTACGAGCAGTACTTC.

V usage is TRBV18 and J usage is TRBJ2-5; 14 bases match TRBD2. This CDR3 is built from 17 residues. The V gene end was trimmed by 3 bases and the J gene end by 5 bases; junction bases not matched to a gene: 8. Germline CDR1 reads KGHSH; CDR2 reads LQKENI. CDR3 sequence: CASSPLRLAGGRETQYF. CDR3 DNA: TGTGCCAGCTCACCTTTGAGACTAGCGGGAGGGCGTGAGACCCAGTACTTC. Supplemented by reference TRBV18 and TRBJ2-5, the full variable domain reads NAGVMQNPRHLVRRRGQEARLRCSPMKGHSHVYWYRQLPEEGLKFMVYLQKENIIDESGMPKERFSAEFPKEGPSILRIQQVVRGDSAAYFCASSPLRLAGGRETQYFGPGTRLLVL.

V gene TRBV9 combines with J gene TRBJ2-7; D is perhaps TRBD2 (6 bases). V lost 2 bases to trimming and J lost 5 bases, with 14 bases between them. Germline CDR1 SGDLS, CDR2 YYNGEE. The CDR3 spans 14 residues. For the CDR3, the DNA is TGTGCCAGCAGCGTCAGTCCCAGGGAGGACGAGCAGTACTTC. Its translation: CASSVSPREDEQYF.

CDR3 in DNA: TGTGCCAGCAGTTCCTACAGGGTGGGGGAGCTGTTTTTT. It yields the protein CASSSYRVGELFF. This sequence joins TRBV28 and TRBJ2-2, with D possibly matching TRBD1 (6 bases). Trimming removed 4 bases from V and 8 bases from J, with 11 bases in between. The CDR3 extends over 13 amino acids. The germline V gene has CDR1 MDHEN and CDR2 SYDVKM.

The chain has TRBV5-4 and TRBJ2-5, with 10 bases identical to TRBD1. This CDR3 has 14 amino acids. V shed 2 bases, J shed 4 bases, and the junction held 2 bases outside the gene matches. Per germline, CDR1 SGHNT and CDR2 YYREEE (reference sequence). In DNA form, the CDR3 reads TGTGCCAGCAGCTTCCGGGACAGGGGAGAGACCCAGTACTTC. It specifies CASSFRDRGETQYF. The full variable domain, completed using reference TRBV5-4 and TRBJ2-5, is ETGVTQSPTHLIKTRGQQVTLRCSSQSGHNTVSWYQQALGQGPQFIFQYYREEENGRGNFPPRFSGLQFPNYSSELNVNALELDDSALYLCASSFRDRGETQYFGPGTRLLVL.

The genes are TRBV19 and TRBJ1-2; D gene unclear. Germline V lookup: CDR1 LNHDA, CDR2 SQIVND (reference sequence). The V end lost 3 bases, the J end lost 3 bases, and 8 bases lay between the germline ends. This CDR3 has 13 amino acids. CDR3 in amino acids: CASSILGDYGYTF. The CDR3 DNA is TGTGCCAGTAGTATTCTGGGAGACTATGGCTACACCTTC.

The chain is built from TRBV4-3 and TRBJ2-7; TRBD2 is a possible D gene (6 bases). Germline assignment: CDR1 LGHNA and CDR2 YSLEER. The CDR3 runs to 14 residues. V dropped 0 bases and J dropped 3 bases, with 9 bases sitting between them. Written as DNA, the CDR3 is TGCGCCAGCAGCCAAGATGGGGGACTCTACGAGCAGTACTTC. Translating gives CASSQDGGLYEQYF.